This T cell receptor beta chain was retrieved from a study of T cells in Graves' hyperthyroidism and ophthalmopathy. As for the study in general: Blood was drawn when the patient was first diagnosed and still untreated.

Blood from later-ophthalmopathy patients was taken at first hyperthyroidism diagnosis. This CDR3 spans 15 amino acids. CDR1 and CDR2 (germline): SQVTM, ANQGSEA. V lost 7 bases, J lost 3 bases, and 9 bases stayed unmatched. From RNA transcripts, TCR beta CDR3 regions were amplified. The HTBI primer set drove a first-round RT-PCR of the TCR CDR3. A single record per CDR3 protein comes from TCRdb applying MiXCR to the multiplex PCR reads. Here the sample spans 650,000 to 850,000 distinct CDR3 sequences, 18% being singletons. In its sample, this clonotype was seen a few times. Its antigen remains unknown. General study findings and limits: Ophthalmopathy prediction by the model preceded onset by a median roughly 6 months.

The specimen sequenced was blood. The V call is TRBV29-1, the J call TRBJ2-2; 9 bases fit TRBD1. This sequence originates from a woman aged 45-59 years with Graves' hyperthyroidism that later progressed to Graves' ophthalmopathy. The CDR3 nucleotides read TGCAGCGCCCTGGAGGGACAGGGATACACCGGGGAGCTGTTTTTT. It yields the protein CSALEGQGYTGELFF.